The clone carrying this TCR beta chain came up once. Its target is unknown. Isolation per sample recovered at least 7 million PBMCs. This sample was taken from a study of blood T cells in healthy people across ages. About the research overall: Capturing about one barcoded beta molecule per two T cells was achieved by template switching.

Germline CDR1 reads DFQATT; CDR2 reads SNEGSKA (reference sequence). This CDR3 has 12 amino acids. With 0 bases removed from V and 6 bases from J, the gap between germline ends came to 8 bases. Alongside a J-beta primer mix, a sample-barcoded 5' primer served in a second PCR lasting about 7 to 11 cycles. TCRdb reprocessed the 5' RACE reads via MiXCR and lists one record per CDR3 protein. This table has around 990,000 distinct CDR3 sequences, roughly two fifths appearing once. Findings and limits, study-wide: Donor CMV status was unknown, possibly confounding expanded clonotype changes. In these data, TCR beta diversity tracked strongly with naive T cell percentage.

This sequence was found in a man between 18 and 29 years old in good health. Sequenced sample: blood. V gene TRBV20-1 combines with J gene TRBJ1-1; D unresolved. CDR3 in amino acids: CSARDRQAEAFF. Here the CDR3 DNA reads TGCAGTGCTAGAGACAGGCAGGCTGAAGCTTTCTTT.